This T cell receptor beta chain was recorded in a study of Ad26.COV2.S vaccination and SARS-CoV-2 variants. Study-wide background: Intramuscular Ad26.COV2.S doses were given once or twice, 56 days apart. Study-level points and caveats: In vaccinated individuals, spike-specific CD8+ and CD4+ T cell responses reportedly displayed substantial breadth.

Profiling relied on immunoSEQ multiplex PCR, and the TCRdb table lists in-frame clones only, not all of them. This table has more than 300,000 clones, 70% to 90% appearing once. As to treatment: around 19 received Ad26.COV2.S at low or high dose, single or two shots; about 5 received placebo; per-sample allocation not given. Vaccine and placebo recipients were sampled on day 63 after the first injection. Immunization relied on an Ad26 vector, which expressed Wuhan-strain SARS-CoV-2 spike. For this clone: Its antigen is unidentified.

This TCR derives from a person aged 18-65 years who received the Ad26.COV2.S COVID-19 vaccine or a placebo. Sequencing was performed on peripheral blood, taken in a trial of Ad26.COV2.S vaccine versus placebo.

CDR3: CASSPGTGGIGGEAFF. The CDR3 region has the DNA TGTGCCAGCAGTCCCGGGACAGGGGGTATTGGGGGTGAAGCTTTCTTT. The V and J genes are TRBV28 and TRBJ1-1; 11 bases match TRBD1. There are 16 residues in the CDR3. The V gene end was trimmed by 5 bases and the J gene end by 7 bases; junction bases not matched to a gene: 12. Germline CDR1 is MDHEN and CDR2 is SYDVKM.